A selection of T cell receptor beta chains follows, all from one sample in a study of blood T cell repertoires in COVID-19. Generated by immunoSEQ multiplex PCR, the TCRdb table keeps only in-frame clones and is missing some. The table lists 250,000 to 350,000 clones, approximately 90% of them singletons. The sample taken for sequencing was peripheral blood. The receptors were sampled from a woman aged 50 to 60 with COVID-19, enrolled during active disease. CDR3s include the opening cysteine and the closing phenylalanine or tryptophan. A D gene is named only where the DNA matches it firmly. Size is omitted from some rows. Given values are once, few, many or a class for expanded clones.

V gene: TRBV18; clone size: NA; D gene: TRBD1; J gene: TRBJ1-2; CDR3 protein: CASSYTPGNRDSYGYTF; CDR3 DNA: TGTGCCAGCTCCTACACCCCCGGGAATAGGGACAGCTATGGCTACACCTTC
V gene: TRBV5-8; clone size: NA; D gene: NA; J gene: TRBJ2-7; CDR3 protein: CASSIAYEQYF; CDR3 DNA: TGTGCCAGCAGCATAGCCTACGAGCAGTACTTC
V gene: TRBV6-6; clone size: NA; D gene: NA; J gene: TRBJ1-2; CDR3 protein: CASLTGNYGYTF; CDR3 DNA: TGTGCCAGCCTCACAGGGAACTATGGCTACACCTTC
V gene: TRBV5-1; clone size: NA; D gene: NA; J gene: TRBJ2-5; CDR3 protein: CASSSGGQETQYF; CDR3 DNA: TGCGCCAGCAGCTCTGGAGGACAGGAGACCCAGTACTTC
V gene: TRBV4-1; clone size: NA; D gene: NA; J gene: TRBJ1-5; CDR3 protein: CASSQDMGQPQHF; CDR3 DNA: TGCGCCAGCAGCCAAGATATGGGCCAGCCCCAGCATTTT
V gene: TRBV7-2; clone size: NA; D gene: NA; J gene: TRBJ2-7; CDR3 protein: CASSLGGQWGYYEQYF; CDR3 DNA: TGTGCCAGCAGCTTAGGAGGACAGTGGGGTTACTACGAGCAGTACTTC
V gene: TRBV19; clone size: NA; D gene: TRBD1; J gene: TRBJ2-1; CDR3 protein: CASSVRTGVNEQFF; CDR3 DNA: TGTGCCAGTAGTGTACGGACAGGGGTCAATGAGCAGTTCTTC
V gene: TRBV19; clone size: once; D gene: NA; J gene: TRBJ1-2; CDR3 protein: CASSPGGGVGYTF; CDR3 DNA: TGTGCCAGTAGCCCCGGGGGAGGGGTTGGCTACACCTTC
V gene: TRBV30; clone size: NA; D gene: TRBD2; J gene: TRBJ2-2; CDR3 protein: CAWSASSGLRTGELFF; CDR3 DNA: TGTGCCTGGAGTGCTTCTAGCGGGCTGAGGACCGGGGAGCTGTTTTTT
V gene: TRBV9; clone size: NA; D gene: NA; J gene: TRBJ2-1; CDR3 protein: CASSVGDTQGEQFF; CDR3 DNA: TGTGCCAGCAGCGTAGGGGACACCCAGGGTGAGCAGTTCTTC
V gene: TRBV19; clone size: NA; D gene: NA; J gene: TRBJ2-1; CDR3 protein: CASSTTGTYNEQFF; CDR3 DNA: TGTGCCAGTAGTACGACAGGAACGTACAATGAGCAGTTCTTC
V gene: TRBV7-2; clone size: few; D gene: NA; J gene: TRBJ1-2; CDR3 protein: CASSLQPARITTNYGYTF; CDR3 DNA: TGTGCCAGCAGCTTACAACCGGCCAGGATAACCACTAACTATGGCTACACCTTC